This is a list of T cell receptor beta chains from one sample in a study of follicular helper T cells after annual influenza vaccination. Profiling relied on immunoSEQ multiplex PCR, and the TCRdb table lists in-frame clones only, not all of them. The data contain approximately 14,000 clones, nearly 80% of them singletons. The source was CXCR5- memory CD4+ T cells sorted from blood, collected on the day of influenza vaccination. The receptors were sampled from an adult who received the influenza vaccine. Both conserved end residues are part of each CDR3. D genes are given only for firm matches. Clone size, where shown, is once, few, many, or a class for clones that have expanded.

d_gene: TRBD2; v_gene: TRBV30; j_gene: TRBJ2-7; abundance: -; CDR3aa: CAWSWEGEQYF; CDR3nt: TGTGCCTGGAGTTGGGAGGGCGAGCAGTACTTC
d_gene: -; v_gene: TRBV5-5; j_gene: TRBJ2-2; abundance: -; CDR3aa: CASSLSISGAVNTGELFF; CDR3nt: TGTGCCAGCAGCTTGTCGATTTCGGGGGCCGTTAACACCGGGGAGCTGTTTTTT
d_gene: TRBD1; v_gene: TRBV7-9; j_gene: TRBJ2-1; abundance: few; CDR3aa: CASSLPTDRLEQFF; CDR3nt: TGTGCCAGCAGCTTACCCACGGACAGGCTAGAGCAGTTCTTC
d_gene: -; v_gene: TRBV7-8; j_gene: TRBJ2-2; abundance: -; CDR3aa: CASSYYTGPYTGELFF; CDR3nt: TGTGCCAGCAGCTATTACACAGGGCCTTACACCGGGGAGCTGTTTTTT
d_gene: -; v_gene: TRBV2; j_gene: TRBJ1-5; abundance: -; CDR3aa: CASSAGYNQPQHF; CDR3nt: TGTGCCAGCAGTGCCGGATACAATCAGCCCCAGCATTTT
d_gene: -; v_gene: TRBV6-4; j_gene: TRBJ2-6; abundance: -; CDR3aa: CASSDGGSGANVLTF; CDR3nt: TGTGCCAGCAGTGACGGGGGCTCTGGGGCCAACGTCCTGACTTTC
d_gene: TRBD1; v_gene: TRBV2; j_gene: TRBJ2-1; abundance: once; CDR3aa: CGDSGTDTYNEQFF; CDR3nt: TGTGGTGATTCCGGGACAGACACCTACAATGAGCAGTTCTTC
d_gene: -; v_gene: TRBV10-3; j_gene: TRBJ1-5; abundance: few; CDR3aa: CATGGNQPQHF; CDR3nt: TGTGCCACCGGGGGGAATCAGCCCCAGCATTTT
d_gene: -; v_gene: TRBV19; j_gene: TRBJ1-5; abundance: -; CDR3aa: CASSITGTYSNQPQHF; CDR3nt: TGTGCCAGTAGTATCACAGGGACCTATAGCAATCAGCCCCAGCATTTT
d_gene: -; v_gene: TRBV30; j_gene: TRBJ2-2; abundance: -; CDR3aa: CAWSVLDRNTGELFF; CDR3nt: TGTGCCTGGAGTGTTCTCGACAGGAACACCGGGGAGCTGTTTTTT
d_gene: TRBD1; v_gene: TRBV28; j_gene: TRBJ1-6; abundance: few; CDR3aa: CASSVNRGRNSPLHF; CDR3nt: TGTGCCAGCAGTGTAAACAGGGGGCGCAATTCACCCCTCCACTTT
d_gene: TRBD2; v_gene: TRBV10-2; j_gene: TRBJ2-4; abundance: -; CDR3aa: CASSDRLAEAKNIQYF; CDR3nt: TGCGCCAGCAGTGACCGACTAGCGGAAGCCAAAAACATTCAGTACTTC
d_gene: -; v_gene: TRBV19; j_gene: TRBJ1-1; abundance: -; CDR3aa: CASSIDLTGMNTEAFF; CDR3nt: TGTGCCAGTAGTATAGATCTTACAGGGATGAACACTGAAGCTTTCTTT
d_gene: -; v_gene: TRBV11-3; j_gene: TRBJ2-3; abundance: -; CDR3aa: CASSLVRGPQADTQYF; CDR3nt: TGTGCCAGCAGCTTAGTCCGGGGCCCACAGGCAGATACGCAGTATTTT
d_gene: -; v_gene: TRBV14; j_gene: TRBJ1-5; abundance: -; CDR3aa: CASSQGVNQPQHF; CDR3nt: TGTGCCAGCAGCCAGGGGGTCAATCAGCCCCAGCATTTT
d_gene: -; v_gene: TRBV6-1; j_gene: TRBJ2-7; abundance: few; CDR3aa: CASRLGGYEQYF; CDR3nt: TGTGCCAGCAGACTAGGCGGCTACGAGCAGTACTTC
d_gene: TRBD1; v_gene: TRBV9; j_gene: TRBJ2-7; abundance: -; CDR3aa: CASSGTRDSYEQYF; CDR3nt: TGTGCCAGCAGCGGGACCCGGGACAGCTACGAGCAGTACTTC
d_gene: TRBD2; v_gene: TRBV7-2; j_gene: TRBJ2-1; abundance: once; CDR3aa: CASRPAGLPNNEQFF; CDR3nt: TGTGCCAGCAGGCCAGCGGGGCTTCCAAACAATGAGCAGTTCTTC
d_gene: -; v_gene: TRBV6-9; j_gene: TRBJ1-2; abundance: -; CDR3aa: CASSYPRTNYGYTF; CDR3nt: TGTGCCAGCAGTTATCCCAGAACGAACTATGGCTACACCTTC
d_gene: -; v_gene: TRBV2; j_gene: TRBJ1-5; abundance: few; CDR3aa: CASSEGVVPTQPQHF; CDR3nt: TGTGCCAGCAGTGAGGGGGTTGTGCCAACACAGCCCCAGCATTTT
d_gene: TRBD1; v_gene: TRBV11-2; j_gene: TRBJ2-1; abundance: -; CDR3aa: CASSLGTGDRYNEQFF; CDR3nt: TGTGCCAGCAGCTTAGGAACAGGGGATCGGTACAATGAGCAGTTCTTC
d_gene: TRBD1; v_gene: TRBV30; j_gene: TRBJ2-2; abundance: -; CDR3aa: CAWSKGADTGELFF; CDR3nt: TGTGCCTGGAGTAAGGGGGCGGACACCGGGGAGCTGTTTTTT
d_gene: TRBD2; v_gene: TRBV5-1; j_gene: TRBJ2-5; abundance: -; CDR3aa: CASSIGTSGGRETQYF; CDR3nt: TGCGCCAGCAGCATCGGGACTAGCGGGGGACGCGAGACCCAGTACTTC